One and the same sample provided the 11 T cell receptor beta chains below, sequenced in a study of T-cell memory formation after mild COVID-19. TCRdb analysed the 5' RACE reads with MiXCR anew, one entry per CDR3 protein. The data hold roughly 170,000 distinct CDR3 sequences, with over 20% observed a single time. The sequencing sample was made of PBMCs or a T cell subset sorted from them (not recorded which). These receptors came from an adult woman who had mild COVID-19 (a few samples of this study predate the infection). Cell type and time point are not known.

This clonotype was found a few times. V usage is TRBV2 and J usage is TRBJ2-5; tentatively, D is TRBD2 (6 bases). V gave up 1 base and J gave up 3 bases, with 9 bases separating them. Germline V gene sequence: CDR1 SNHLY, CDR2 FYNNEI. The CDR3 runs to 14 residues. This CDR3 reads CASSEVGGEETQYF. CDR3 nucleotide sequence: TGTGCCAGCAGTGAAGTTGGCGGGGAAGAGACCCAGTACTTC. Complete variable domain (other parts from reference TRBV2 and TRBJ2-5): EPEVTQTPSHQVTQMGQEVILRCVPISNHLYFYWYRQILGQKVEFLVSFYNNEISEKSEIFDDQFSVERPDGSNFTLKIRSTKLEDSAMYFCASSEVGGEETQYFGPGTRLLVL.

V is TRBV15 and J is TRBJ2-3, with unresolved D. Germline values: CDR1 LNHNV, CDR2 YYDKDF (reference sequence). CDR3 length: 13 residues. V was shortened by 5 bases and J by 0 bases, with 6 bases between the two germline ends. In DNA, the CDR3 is TGTGCCACCAGCGGGCCTAGCACAGATACGCAGTATTTT. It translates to CATSGPSTDTQYF.

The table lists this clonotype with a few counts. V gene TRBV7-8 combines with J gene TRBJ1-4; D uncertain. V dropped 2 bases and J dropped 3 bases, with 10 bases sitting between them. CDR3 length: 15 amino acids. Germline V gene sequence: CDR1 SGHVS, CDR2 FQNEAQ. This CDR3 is CASSLRRVSNEKLFF. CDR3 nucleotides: TGTGCCAGCAGCTTACGAAGGGTCTCTAATGAAAAACTGTTTTTT.

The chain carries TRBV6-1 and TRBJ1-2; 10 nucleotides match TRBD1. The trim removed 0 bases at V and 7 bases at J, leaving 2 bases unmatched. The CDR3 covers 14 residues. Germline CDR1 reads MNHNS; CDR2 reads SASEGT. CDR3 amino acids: CASSEAGTGVGYTF. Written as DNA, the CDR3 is TGTGCCAGCAGTGAAGCAGGGACAGGGGTTGGCTACACCTTC.

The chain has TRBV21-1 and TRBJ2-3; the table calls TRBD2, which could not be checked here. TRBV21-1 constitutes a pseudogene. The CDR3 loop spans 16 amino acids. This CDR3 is CASSKVRTMTGLTQYF. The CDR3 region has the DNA TGTGCCAGCAGCAAAGTGCGGACTATGACGGGCCTTACGCAGTATTTT.

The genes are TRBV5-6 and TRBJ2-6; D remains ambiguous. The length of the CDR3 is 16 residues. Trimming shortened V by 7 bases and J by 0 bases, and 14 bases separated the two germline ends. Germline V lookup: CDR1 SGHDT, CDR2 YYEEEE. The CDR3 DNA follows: TGTGCCAGCCTGGCCCCCGGTACCTCTGGGGCCAACGTCCTGACTTTC. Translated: CASLAPGTSGANVLTF.

For the CDR3, the DNA is TGTGCCAGCAGTGGCCGGGCACGGGATGAGCAGTTCTTC. Amino acids: CASSGRARDEQFF. This chain connects TRBV2 to TRBJ2-1; D ambiguous. The V end lost 4 bases, the J end lost 8 bases, and 12 bases lay between the germline ends. The CDR3 spans 13 residues. The germline V gene encodes CDR1 SNHLY and CDR2 FYNNEI.

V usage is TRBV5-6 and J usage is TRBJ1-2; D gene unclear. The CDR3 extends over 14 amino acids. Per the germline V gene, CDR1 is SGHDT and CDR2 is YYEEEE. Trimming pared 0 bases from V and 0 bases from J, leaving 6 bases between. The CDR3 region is CASSLEAANYGYTF. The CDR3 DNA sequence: TGTGCCAGCAGCTTGGAGGCCGCTAACTATGGCTACACCTTC.

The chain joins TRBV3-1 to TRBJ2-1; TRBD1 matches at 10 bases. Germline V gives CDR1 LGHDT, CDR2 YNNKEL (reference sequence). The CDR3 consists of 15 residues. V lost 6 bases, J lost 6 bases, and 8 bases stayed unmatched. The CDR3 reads CASRYKDRGLNEQFF. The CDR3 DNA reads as TGTGCCAGCAGATATAAAGACAGGGGGCTCAATGAGCAGTTCTTC.

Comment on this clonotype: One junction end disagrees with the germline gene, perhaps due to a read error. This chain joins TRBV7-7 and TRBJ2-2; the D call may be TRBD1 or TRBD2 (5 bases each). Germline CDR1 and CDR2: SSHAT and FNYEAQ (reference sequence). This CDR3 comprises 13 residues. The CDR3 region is CASSWGPAGELFF. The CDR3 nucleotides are TGTGCTAGCAGCTGGGGACCCGCCGGGGAGCTGTTTTTT.

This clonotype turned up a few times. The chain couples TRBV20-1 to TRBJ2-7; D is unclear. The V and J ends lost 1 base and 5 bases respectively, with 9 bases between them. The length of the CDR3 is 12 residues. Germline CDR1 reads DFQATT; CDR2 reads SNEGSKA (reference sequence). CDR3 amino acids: CSARALGHEQYF. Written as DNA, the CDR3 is TGCAGTGCTAGAGCCTTAGGCCACGAGCAGTACTTC.